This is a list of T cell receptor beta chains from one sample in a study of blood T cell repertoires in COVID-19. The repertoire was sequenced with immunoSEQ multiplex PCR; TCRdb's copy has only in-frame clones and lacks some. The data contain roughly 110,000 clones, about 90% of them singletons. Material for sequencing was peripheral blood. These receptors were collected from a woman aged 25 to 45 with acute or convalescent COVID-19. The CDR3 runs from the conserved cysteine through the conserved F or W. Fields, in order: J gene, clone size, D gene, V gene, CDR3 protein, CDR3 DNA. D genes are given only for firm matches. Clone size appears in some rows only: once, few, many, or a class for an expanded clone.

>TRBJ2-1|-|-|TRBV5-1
CASSLAPPQGEQFF
TGCGCCAGCAGCTTGGCCCCACCCCAGGGGGAGCAGTTCTTC
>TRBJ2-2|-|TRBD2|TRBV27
CASSPYGLAGESAGELFF
TGTGCCAGCAGTCCCTACGGACTAGCGGGAGAGTCCGCCGGGGAGCTGTTTTTT
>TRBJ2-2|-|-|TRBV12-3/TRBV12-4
CASSLRTAGELFF
TGTGCCAGCAGTTTGCGGACAGCCGGGGAGCTGTTTTTT
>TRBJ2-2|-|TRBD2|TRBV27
CASATSGSGTGELFF
TGTGCCAGCGCCACTAGCGGGAGTGGCACCGGGGAGCTGTTTTTT
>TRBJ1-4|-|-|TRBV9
CASSVTNLVGGEKLFF
TGTGCCAGCAGCGTTACAAACCTCGTCGGGGGTGAAAAACTGTTTTTT
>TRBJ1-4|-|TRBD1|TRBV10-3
CATLDRASGEKLFF
TGTGCCACTTTGGACAGGGCCAGTGGGGAAAAACTGTTTTTT
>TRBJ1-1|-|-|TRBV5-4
CASSPRDSAEAFF
TGTGCCAGCAGCCCCCGGGACTCAGCTGAAGCTTTCTTT
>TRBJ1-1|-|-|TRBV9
CASSVSTTNTEAFF
TGTGCCAGCAGCGTGAGCACCACGAACACTGAAGCTTTCTTT
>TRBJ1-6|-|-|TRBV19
CASSTVRGQRNSPLHF
TGTGCCAGTAGTACTGTAAGGGGTCAACGTAATTCACCCCTCCACTTT
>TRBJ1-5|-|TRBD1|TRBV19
CASRGQAGSNQPQHF
TGTGCCAGTAGGGGACAGGCGGGGAGCAATCAGCCCCAGCATTTT
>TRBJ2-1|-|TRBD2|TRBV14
CASSRGLAGGGYEQFF
TGTGCCAGCAGCCGAGGACTAGCGGGAGGGGGCTATGAGCAGTTCTTC
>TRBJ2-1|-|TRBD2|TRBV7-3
CASSTWTSGSLNEQFF
TGTGCCAGCAGCACCTGGACTAGCGGGAGTCTCAATGAGCAGTTCTTC
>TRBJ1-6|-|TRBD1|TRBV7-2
CASSYGQGESPLHF
TGTGCCAGCAGCTATGGACAGGGAGAATCACCCCTCCACTTT
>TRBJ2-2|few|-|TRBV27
CASSFGTGELFF
TGTGCCAGCAGTTTCGGCACCGGGGAGCTGTTTTTT
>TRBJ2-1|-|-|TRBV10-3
CAISEPGGGSSYNEQFF
TGTGCCATCAGTGAGCCGGGGGGCGGAAGCTCCTACAATGAGCAGTTCTTC
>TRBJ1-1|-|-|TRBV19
CASSIDRSRGTEAFF
TGTGCCAGTAGTATAGATCGATCCAGGGGAACTGAAGCTTTCTTT
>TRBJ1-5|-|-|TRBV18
CASSRDRNQPQHF
TGTGCCAGCTCACGTGACAGGAATCAGCCCCAGCATTTT
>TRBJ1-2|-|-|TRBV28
CASSLPGGAGVYGYTF
TGTGCCAGCAGTCTCCCCGGCGGGGCCGGAGTCTATGGCTACACCTTC
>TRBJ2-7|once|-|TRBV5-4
CASSFRQGPLEQYF
TGTGCCAGCAGCTTTAGGCAGGGGCCTCTCGAGCAGTACTTC
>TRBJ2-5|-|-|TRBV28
CASSLRLNLWTQYF
TGTGCCAGCAGCCTCCGTTTAAACTTATGGACCCAGTACTTC
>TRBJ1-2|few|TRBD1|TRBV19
CASSGPGQGISGYTF
TGTGCCAGTAGTGGTCCGGGACAGGGTATATCTGGCTACACCTTC
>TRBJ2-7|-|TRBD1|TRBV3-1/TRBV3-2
CASSQGQGAVNEQYF
TGTGCCAGCAGCCAGGGACAGGGGGCTGTTAACGAGCAGTACTTC
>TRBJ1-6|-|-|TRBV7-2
CASSLAGGKARGSPLHF
TGTGCCAGCAGCTTAGCGGGGGGAAAGGCAAGGGGCTCACCCCTCCACTTT
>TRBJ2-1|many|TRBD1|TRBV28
CASSPGTGNYNEQFF
TGTGCCAGCAGCCCCGGGACAGGGAATTACAATGAGCAGTTCTTC
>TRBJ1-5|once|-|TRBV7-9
CASNQQGQPQHF
TGTGCCAGCAACCAACAGGGACAGCCCCAGCATTTT